What follows are 10 T cell receptor beta chains derived from one specimen sequenced in a study of blood T cell repertoires in COVID-19. This table comes from immunoSEQ multiplex PCR, and its TCRdb copy is limited to in-frame clones, with some not included. The sample records 150,000 to 200,000 clones, nearly 90% being singletons. The sample consisted of peripheral blood. Every receptor here comes from a man aged 50 or older with acute or convalescent COVID-19.

The sample holds one count of this clone. The chain couples TRBV28 to TRBJ1-1, with 8 bases lining up with TRBD1. This CDR3 region has 13 residues. CDR1 is MDHEN, CDR2 SYDVKM, per germline. The trim removed 5 bases at V and 5 bases at J, leaving 4 bases unmatched. The CDR3 DNA is TGTGCCAGCAGTGCAGGGGGCTGGACTGAAGCTTTCTTT. Protein sequence: CASSAGGWTEAFF. Supplemented by reference TRBV28 and TRBJ1-1, the full variable domain reads DVKVTQSSRYLVKRTGEKVFLECVQDMDHENMFWYRQDPGLGLRLIYFSYDVKMKEKGDIPEGYSVSREKKERFSLILESASTNQTSMYLCASSAGGWTEAFFGQGTRLTVV.

This sequence joins TRBV5-1 and TRBJ2-7; 8 nucleotides agree with TRBD1. The CDR3 is 18 amino acids. Germline trimming cut 3 bases from V and 5 bases from J; bases unmatched to any gene: 19. From germline, CDR1 is SGHRS and CDR2 YFSETQ. In DNA, the CDR3 is TGCGCCAGCAGCTCCCCATATTGGACAGGGCCTAGCTTCCACGAGCAGTACGTC. It encodes CASSSPYWTGPSFHEQYV.

This clone appeared a few times. The rearrangement uses TRBV25-1 and TRBJ2-2; D is ambiguous. The CDR3 extends over 14 amino acids. V lost 4 bases, J lost 5 bases, and 11 bases lay in between. In germline, CDR1 is MGHDK, CDR2 SYGVNS. CDR3 in DNA: TGTGCCAGCAGTGTGCGAGCGCAAACCGGGGAGCTGTTTTTT. Amino acids: CASSVRAQTGELFF.

The gene calls are TRBV7-9 and TRBJ1-1; 10 bases map to TRBD1. The germline gives CDR1 SEHNR, CDR2 FQNEAQ (reference sequence). Unmatched junction bases numbered 7, after V lost 5 bases and J lost 10 bases. The CDR3 runs 13 residues. In nucleotides, the CDR3 is TGTGCCAGCAGCGGACAGGGGGATTCCGGAGCTTTCTTT. Its protein is CASSGQGDSGAFF.

The CDR3 protein is CASSLLQGTGELFF. The CDR3 DNA reads as TGTGCCAGCAGCTTGTTGCAGGGCACCGGGGAGCTGTTTTTT. V is TRBV5-6 and J is TRBJ2-2; a possible D gene is TRBD1 (5 bases). V was cut by 1 base and J by 4 bases, with 8 bases left in between. The CDR3 covers 14 residues. Germline CDR1 SGHDT, CDR2 YYEEEE. Combining the CDR3 with reference TRBV5-6 and TRBJ2-2 gives the whole variable domain DAGVTQSPTHLIKTRGQQVTLRCSPKSGHDTVSWYQQALGQGPQFIFQYYEEEERQRGNFPDRFSGHQFPNYSSELNVNALLLGDSALYLCASSLLQGTGELFFGEGSRLTVL.

The chain joins TRBV5-4 to TRBJ2-3; no clear D. The ends were cut back, 3 bases at V and 3 bases at J, with 11 bases in the middle. Germline V lookup: CDR1 SGHNT, CDR2 YYREEE (reference sequence). This CDR3 region has 14 residues. This CDR3 reads CASSSPQVTDTQYF. The CDR3 DNA sequence: TGTGCCAGCAGCTCCCCCCAGGTGACAGATACGCAGTATTTT.

This chain uses TRBV28 with TRBJ2-7; D might be TRBD2 (6 bases). The CDR3 is 15 residues long. Germline lookup yields CDR1 MDHEN and CDR2 SYDVKM. Trimming took off 6 bases at V and 0 bases at J, with 15 bases between the two ends. The CDR3 bases are TGTGCCAGCAGCCCCTGGATGGGAGGCTCCTACGAGCAGTACTTC. Translating gives CASSPWMGGSYEQYF.

The V call is TRBV6-5, the J call TRBJ2-3; perhaps TRBD2 as D (6 bases). The V gene's germline CDR1 is MNHEY and CDR2 SVGAGI. V lost 6 bases and J 6 bases, leaving 10 bases between the germline ends. This CDR3 contains 12 residues. CDR3 sequence: CASRGGGDTQYF. The CDR3 coding sequence is TGTGCCAGCAGGGGGGGTGGGGATACGCAGTATTTT.

The genes are TRBV21-1 and TRBJ2-5; TRBD1, the table's D call, was not compared with the DNA. TRBV21-1 counts as a pseudogene. The CDR3 runs to 13 residues. The DNA for the CDR3 is TGTGCCAGCAGCAGCTCAGGGTCGGAGACCCAGTACTTC. Translated, it gives CASSSSGSETQYF.

V is TRBV3-1 (or the pseudogene TRBV3-2) and J is TRBJ2-5, with 8 bases matching TRBD2. The germline gives CDR1 LGHDT, CDR2 YNNKEL (reference sequence). V lost 5 bases and J lost 2; bases outside the gene matches: 1. The CDR3 contains 13 residues. CDR3 coding DNA: TGTGCCAGCAGCTCTAGCGGGCAAGAGACCCAGTACTTC. It codes for CASSSSGQETQYF.